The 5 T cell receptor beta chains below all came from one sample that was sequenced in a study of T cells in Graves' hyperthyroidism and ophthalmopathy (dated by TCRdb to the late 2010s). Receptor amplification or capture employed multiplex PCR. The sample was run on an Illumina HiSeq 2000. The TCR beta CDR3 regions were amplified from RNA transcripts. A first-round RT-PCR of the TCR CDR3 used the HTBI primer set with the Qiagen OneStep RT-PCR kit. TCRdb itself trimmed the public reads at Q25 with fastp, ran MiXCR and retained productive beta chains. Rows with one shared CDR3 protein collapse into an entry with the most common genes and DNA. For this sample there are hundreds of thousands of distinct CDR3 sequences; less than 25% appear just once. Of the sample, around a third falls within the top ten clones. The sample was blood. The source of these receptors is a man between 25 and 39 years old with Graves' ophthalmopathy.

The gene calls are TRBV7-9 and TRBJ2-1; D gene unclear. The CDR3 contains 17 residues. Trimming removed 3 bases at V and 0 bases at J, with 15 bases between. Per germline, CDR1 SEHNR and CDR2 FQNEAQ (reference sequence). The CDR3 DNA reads TGTGCCAGCAGCTTGGCTCGGCGCGCTAGCTCCTACAATGAGCAGTTCTTC. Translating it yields CASSLARRASSYNEQFF.

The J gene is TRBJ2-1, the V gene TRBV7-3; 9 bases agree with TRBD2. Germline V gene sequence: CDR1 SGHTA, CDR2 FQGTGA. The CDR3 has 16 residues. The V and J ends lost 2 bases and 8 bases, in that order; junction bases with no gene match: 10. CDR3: CASSLELAGMVDEQFF. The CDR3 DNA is TGTGCCAGCAGCTTAGAACTAGCGGGCATGGTAGATGAGCAGTTCTTC. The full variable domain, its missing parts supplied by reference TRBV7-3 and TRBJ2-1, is GAGVSQTPSNKVTEKGKYVELRCDPISGHTALYWYRQSLGQGPEFLIYFQGTGAADDSGLPNDRFFAVRPEGSVSTLKIQRTERGDSAVYLCASSLELAGMVDEQFFGPGTRLTVL.

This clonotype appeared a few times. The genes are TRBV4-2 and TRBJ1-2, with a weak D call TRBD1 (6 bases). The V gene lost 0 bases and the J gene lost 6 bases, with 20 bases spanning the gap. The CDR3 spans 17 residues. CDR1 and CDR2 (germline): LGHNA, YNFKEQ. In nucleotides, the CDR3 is TGTGCCAGCAGCCAAGATCTTGGTGAGGGGGTATACGATGGCTACACCTTC. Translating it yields CASSQDLGEGVYDGYTF.

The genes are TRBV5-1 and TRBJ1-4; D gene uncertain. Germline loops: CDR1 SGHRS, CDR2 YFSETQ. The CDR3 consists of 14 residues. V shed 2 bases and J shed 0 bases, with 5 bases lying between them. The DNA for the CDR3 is TGCGCCAGCAGCTTCAGGCCAACTAATGAAAAACTGTTTTTT. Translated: CASSFRPTNEKLFF. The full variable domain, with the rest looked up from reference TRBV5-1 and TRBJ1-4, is KAGVTQTPRYLIKTRGQQVTLSCSPISGHRSVSWYQQTPGQGLQFLFEYFSETQRNKGNFPGRFSGRQFSNSRSEMNVSTLELGDSALYLCASSFRPTNEKLFFGSGTQLSVL.

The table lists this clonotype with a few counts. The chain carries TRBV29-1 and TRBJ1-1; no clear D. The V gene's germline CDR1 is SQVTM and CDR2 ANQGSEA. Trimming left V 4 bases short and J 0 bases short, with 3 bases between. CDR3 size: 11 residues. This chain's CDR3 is CSVVMNTEAFF. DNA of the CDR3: TGCAGCGTTGTAATGAACACTGAAGCTTTCTTT.